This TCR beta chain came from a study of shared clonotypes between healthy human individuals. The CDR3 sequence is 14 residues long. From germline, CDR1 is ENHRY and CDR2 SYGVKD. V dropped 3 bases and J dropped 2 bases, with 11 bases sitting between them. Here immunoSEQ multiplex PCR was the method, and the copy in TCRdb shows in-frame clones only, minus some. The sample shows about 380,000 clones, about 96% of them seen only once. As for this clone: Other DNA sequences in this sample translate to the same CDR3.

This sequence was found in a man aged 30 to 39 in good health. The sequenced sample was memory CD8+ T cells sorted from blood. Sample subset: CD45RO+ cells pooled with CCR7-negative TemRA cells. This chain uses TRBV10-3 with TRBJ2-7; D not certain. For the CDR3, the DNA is TGTGCCATCAGTGAATCGGGTGGTCCCTACGAGCAGTACTTC. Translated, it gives CAISESGGPYEQYF.